The source of this T cell receptor (beta chain) is a study of blood T cell repertoires in COVID-19 (dated by TCRdb to about 2020). Notes on the research overall: Collaborator samples came from the United States, Italy and Spain and covered acute and convalescent phases of COVID-19. The material from the prospective study consisted of cDNA or gDNA derived from T cells, B-cell-depleted T cells, or PBMCs. Subjects who had been exposed to COVID-19, were actively infected with it, or had recovered from it provided the deeply sampled blood TCRbeta repertoires that made up the dataset. The repertoires were made available in a free public database intended to serve as a resource for research on the immune response to SARS-CoV-2. Samples came from the ongoing ImmuneRACE study (first 160 participants) plus 1,254 subjects from 6 global collaborators. The sample metadata nearly always contained a de-identified subject ID, COVID-19 status, age in years and sex. Where available, HLA class I and class II types were taken from metadata supplied by the sample provider and were not determined by assay-based typing. Findings and caveats that apply to the study as a whole: The amount of clinical and demographic metadata varied by source and participant and was provided uncurated.

Enrolling through a virtual design, the prospective study's participants ranged in age from roughly 18 to 95 years and lived across 20 to 30 United States geographic areas. In the prospective study, participants were assigned to cohorts based on the clinical history participants reported in a screening survey and a study questionnaire. Exposed participants had been in contact, within 2 weeks of entering the study, with a person who had a PCR-confirmed or clinician-diagnosed case of COVID-19. In the prospective study, whole blood, serum and a nasopharyngeal or oropharyngeal swab were collected from each participant by mobile phlebotomists. Prospective study participants could optionally give additional blood draws and questionnaires over an approximately two-month period. Before DNA extraction, prospective study blood samples were shipped either frozen or at room temperature. Note on this clone: This clone's antigen is unknown. No much larger clone is present one base from it, and per-base qualities are unavailable.

From cysteine to phenylalanine, the CDR3 is 15 amino acids long. Only the CDR3 region is kept as DNA, spanning 45 bases read in frame from base 1. V and J are trimmed by 5 bases and 7 bases, and the gene matches miss 9 bases of the junction. CDR1 and CDR2 are drawn from the germline V gene: SNHLY, FYNNEI. The immunoSEQ Assay, a bias-controlled multiplex PCR, was used to amplify TCRbeta CDR3 regions from genomic DNA. Under the source paper's analysis protocol: Nucleated cell counts per sample were estimated from amplification of reference gene primers within the assay. To quantify the absolute abundance of each unique TCRbeta CDR3 rearrangement, sequence reads were collapsed and filtered. Productive Simpson clonality was computed per sample as the square root of Simpson's diversity index over productive rearrangements. Not all clones reach the TCRdb copy of this immuneACCESS table, which keeps in-frame sequences only. Checked studies attribute under half of the gap to unresolved V genes and leave the rest unexplained. V and J calls and clone size are given by that table; D and trimming were obtained from the DNA. This sample holds around 150,000 clones; 65% to 85% were observed only once. Together, the top ten hold around 5% of the sample.

The chain uses TRBV2 and TRBJ2-2; 8 bases in the middle match TRBD2. The TCR originated in a man between 65 and 85 years old who had been exposed to COVID-19. Sequenced sample: PBMCs or T cells enriched from blood (not recorded which). CDR3 sequence: CASSSGTSFGGELFF. The DNA sequence reads TGTGCCAGCAGTTCCGGGACTAGTTTTGGCGGGGAGCTGTTTTTT.